This TCR beta chain was observed in a study of a mutant IDH1 vaccine in newly diagnosed glioma. Study outcomes and limitations: There were vaccine-induced immune responses in approximately 95% of the patients.

Per germline, CDR1 MNHNS and CDR2 SASEGT. Trimming removed 5 bases at V and 5 bases at J, with 7 bases between. The CDR3 is made up of 13 amino acids. On this clone: Its antigen remains unknown.

Time point described: week 35, safety follow-up. The study gave 300 ug of mutant IDH1 20-mer peptide per vaccine dose, with topical imiquimod. Patients in the study were vaccinated eight times, receiving shots in weeks 1, 3, 5, 7, 11, 15, 19 and 23. Donors harbored newly found WHO grade 3 or 4 IDH1-mutant, ATRX-lost astrocytomas. The repertoire was sequenced with immunoSEQ multiplex PCR; TCRdb's copy has only in-frame clones and lacks some. The profile shows about 68,000 clones, 84% of them singletons. The chain has TRBV6-1 and TRBJ1-6; D is undetermined. This specimen consisted of PBMCs, obtained from a glioma patient whose treatment included an IDH1 peptide vaccine. The TCR comes from a man between 18 and 29 years old with glioma. Here the CDR3 reads CASSPRNNSPLHF. The CDR3 nucleotides read TGTGCCAGCAGTCCACGGAATAATTCACCCCTCCACTTT.